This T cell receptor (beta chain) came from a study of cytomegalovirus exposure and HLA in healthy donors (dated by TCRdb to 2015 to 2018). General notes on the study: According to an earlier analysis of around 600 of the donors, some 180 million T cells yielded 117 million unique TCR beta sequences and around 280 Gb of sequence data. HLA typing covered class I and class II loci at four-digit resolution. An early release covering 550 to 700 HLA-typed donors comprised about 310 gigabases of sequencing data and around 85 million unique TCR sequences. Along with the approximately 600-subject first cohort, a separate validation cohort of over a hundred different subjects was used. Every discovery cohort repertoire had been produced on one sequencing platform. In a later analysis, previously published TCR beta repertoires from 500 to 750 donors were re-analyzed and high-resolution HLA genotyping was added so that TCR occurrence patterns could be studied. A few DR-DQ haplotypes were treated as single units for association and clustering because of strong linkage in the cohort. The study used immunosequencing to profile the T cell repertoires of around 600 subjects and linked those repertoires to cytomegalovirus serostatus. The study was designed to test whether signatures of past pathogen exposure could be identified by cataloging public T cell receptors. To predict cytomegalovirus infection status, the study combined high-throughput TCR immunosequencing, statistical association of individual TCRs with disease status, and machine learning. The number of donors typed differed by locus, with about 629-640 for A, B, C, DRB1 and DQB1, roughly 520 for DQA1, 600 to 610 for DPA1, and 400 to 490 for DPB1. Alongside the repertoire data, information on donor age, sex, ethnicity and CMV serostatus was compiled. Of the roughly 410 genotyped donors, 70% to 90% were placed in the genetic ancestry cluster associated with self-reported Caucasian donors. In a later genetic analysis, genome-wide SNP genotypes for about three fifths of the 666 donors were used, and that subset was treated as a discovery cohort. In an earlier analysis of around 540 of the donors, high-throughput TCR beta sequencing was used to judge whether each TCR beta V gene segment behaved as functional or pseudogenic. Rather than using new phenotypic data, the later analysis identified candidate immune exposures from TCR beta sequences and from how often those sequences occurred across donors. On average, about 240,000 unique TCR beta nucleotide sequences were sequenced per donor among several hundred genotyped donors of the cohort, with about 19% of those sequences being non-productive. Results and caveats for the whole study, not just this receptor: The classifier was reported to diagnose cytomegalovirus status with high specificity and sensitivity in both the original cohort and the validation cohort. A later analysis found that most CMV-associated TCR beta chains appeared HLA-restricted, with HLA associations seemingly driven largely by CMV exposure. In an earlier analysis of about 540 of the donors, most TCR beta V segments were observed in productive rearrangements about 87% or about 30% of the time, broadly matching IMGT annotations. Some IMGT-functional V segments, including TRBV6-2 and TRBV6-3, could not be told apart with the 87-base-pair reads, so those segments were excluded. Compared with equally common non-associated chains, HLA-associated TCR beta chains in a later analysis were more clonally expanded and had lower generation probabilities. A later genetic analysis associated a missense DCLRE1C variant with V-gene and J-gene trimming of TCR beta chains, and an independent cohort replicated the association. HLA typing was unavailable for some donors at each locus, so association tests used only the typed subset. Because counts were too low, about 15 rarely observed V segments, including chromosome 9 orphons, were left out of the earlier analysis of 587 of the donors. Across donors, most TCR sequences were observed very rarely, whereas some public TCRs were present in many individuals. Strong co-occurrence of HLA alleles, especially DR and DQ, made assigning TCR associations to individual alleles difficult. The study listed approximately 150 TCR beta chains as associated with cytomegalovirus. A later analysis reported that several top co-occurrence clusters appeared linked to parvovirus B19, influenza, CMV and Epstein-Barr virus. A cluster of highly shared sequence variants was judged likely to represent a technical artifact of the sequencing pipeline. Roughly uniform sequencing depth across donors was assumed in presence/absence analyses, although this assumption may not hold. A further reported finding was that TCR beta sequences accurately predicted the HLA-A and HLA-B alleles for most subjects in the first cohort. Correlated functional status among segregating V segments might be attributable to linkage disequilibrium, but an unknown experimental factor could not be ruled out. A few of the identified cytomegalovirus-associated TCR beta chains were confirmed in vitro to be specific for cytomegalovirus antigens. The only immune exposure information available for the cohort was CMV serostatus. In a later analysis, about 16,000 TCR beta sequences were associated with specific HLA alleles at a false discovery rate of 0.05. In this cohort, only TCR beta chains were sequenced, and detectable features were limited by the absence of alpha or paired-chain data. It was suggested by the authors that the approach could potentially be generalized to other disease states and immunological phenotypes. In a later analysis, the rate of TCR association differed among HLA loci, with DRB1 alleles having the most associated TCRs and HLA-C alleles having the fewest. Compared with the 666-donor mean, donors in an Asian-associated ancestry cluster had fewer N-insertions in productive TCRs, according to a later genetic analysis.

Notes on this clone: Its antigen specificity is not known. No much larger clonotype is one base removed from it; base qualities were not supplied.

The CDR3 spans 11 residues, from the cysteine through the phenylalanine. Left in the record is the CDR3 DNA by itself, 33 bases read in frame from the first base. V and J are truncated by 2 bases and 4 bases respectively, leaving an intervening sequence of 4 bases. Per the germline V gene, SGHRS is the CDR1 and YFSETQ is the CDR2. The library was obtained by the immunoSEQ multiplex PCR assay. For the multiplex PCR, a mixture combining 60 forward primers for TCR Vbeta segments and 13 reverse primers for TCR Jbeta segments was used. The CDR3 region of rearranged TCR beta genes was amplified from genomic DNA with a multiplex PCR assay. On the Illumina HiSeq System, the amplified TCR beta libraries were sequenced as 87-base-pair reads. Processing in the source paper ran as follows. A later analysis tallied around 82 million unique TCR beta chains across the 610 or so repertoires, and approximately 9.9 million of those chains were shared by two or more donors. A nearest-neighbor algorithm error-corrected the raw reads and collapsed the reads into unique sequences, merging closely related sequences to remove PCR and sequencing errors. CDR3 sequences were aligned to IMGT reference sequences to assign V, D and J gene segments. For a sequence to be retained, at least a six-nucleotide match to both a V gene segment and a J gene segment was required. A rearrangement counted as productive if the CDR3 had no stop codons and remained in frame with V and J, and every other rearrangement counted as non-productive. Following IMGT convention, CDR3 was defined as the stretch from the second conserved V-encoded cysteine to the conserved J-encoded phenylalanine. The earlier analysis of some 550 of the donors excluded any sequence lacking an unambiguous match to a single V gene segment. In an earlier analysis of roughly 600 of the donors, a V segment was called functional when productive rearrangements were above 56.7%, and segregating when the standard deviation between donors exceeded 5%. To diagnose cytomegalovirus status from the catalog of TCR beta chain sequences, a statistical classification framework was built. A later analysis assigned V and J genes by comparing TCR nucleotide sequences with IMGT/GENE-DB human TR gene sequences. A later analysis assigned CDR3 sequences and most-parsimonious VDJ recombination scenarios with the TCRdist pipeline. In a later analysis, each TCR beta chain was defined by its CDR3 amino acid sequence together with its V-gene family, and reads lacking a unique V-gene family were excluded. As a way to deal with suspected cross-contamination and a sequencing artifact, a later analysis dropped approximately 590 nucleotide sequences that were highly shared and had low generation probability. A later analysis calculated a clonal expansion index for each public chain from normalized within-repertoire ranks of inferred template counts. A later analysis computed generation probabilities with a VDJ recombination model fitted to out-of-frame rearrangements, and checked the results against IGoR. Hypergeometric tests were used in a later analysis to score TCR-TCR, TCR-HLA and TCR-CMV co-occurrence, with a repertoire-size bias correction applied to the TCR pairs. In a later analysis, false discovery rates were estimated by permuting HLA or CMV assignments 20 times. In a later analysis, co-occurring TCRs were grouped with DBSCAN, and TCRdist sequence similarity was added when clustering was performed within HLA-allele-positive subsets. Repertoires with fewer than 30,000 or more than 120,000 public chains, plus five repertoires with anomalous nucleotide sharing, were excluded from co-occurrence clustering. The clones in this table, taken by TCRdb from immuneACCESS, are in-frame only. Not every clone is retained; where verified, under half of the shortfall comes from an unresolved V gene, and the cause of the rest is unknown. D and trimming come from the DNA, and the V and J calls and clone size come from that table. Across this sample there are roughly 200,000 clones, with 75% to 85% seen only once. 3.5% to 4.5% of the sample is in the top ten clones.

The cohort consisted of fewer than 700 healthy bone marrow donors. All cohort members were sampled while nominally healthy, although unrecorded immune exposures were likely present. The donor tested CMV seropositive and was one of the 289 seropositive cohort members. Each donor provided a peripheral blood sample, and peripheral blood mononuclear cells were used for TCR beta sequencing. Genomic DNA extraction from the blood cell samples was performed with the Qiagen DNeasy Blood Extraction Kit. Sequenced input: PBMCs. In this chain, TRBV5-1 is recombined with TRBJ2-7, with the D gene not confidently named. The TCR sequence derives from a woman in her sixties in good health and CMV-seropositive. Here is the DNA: TGCGCCAGCAGCTTCGGGTACGAGCAGTACTTC. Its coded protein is CASSFGYEQYF.